A single sample is the source of the 7 T cell receptor beta chains below, sequenced in a study of CD8+CD57+ T cells in acquired aplastic anemia. Profiling of TCR beta VDJ combinations and CDR3 sequences used genomic DNA as template. TCRdb processed the reads anew with MiXCR; each CDR3 protein has one entry. Of roughly 180,000 distinct CDR3 sequences listed, around 50% are singletons. Flow cytometry had shown expanded CD8+CD57+ cells in the patients chosen for sequencing. Sequencing was performed on sorted CD4+, CD8+, or CD8+CD57+ T cells (not recorded which) from PBMCs. The source of these receptors is a human donor with aplastic anemia.

This sequence joins TRBV19 and TRBJ2-1; D is unresolved. Trimming took off 7 bases at V and 0 bases at J, with 10 bases between the two ends. This CDR3 is built from 14 residues. Germline assignment: CDR1 LNHDA and CDR2 SQIVND (reference sequence). The CDR3 reads CASTRGISYNEQFF. The CDR3 DNA reads TGTGCCAGTACACGCGGAATCTCCTACAATGAGCAGTTCTTC. Supplemented by reference TRBV19 and TRBJ2-1, the full variable domain reads DGGITQSPKYLFRKEGQNVTLSCEQNLNHDAMYWYRQDPGQGLRLIYYSQIVNDFQKGDIAEGYSVSREKKESFPLTVTSAQKNPTAFYLCASTRGISYNEQFFGPGTRLTVL.

This clonotype was recorded a few times. This chain connects TRBV19 to TRBJ1-5, with D unclear. Trimming stripped 3 bases from V and 5 bases from J, with 8 bases between. Germline V CDR1 and CDR2: LNHDA, SQIVND (reference sequence). The CDR3 is 13 amino acids. The CDR3 sequence is CASSMAVHQPQHF. CDR3 DNA sequence: TGTGCCAGTAGTATGGCAGTTCATCAGCCCCAGCATTTT.

The rearrangement links TRBV2 to TRBJ2-3; 8 bases line up with TRBD1. Germline V gives CDR1 SNHLY, CDR2 FYNNEI. Trimming removed 5 bases from V and 4 bases from J; junction bases left unmatched: 5. The CDR3 has 14 residues. The CDR3 region has the DNA TGTGCCAGCAGTAAACGGGACAGGTCAGATACGCAGTATTTT. It specifies CASSKRDRSDTQYF.

This clonotype was seen many times. V and J are TRBV10-3 and TRBJ2-5; weak D call: TRBD1 (6 bases). V gave up 4 bases and J gave up 3 bases, with 12 bases separating them. CDR1 is ENHRY and CDR2 is SYGVKD in the germline V gene. The CDR3 loop spans 14 amino acids. The CDR3 spells CAISVGAVEETQYF. The CDR3 bases are TGTGCCATCAGTGTGGGGGCCGTGGAAGAGACCCAGTACTTC.

This clonotype was seen at least ten times. The V gene is TRBV2, the J gene TRBJ2-5, with D possibly matching TRBD2 (6 bases). V was cut by 6 bases and J by 4 bases, with 21 bases left in between. The CDR3 runs 16 residues. CDR1 SNHLY and CDR2 FYNNEI come from the germline V gene. CDR3 sequence: CASRTIREIGGETQYF. In DNA, the CDR3 is TGTGCCAGCAGAACCATTAGGGAGATCGGGGGAGAGACCCAGTACTTC. Looking up the rest from reference TRBV2 and TRBJ2-5 gives the full variable domain: EPEVTQTPSHQVTQMGQEVILRCVPISNHLYFYWYRQILGQKVEFLVSFYNNEISEKSEIFDDQFSVERPDGSNFTLKIRSTKLEDSAMYFCASRTIREIGGETQYFGPGTRLLVL.

In this sample, this clonotype turned up many times. This sequence joins TRBV5-1 and TRBJ2-2; D gene ambiguous. The germline gives CDR1 SGHRS, CDR2 YFSETQ. CDR3 length: 16 residues. V lost 3 bases to trimming and J lost 1 base, with 13 bases between them. The CDR3 DNA sequence: TGCGCCAGCAGCTGGCGAAGTAGACTGAACACCGGGGAGCTGTTTTTT. This gives the protein CASSWRSRLNTGELFF.

Of note for this clonotype: This may come from a read error, since a much larger clone is one base off. This CDR3 is CAGSQEGVVGTQYF. CDR3 in DNA: TGTGCCGGCAGCCAAGAGGGGGTTGTAGGGACCCAGTACTTC. This chain connects TRBV3-1 to TRBJ2-5, with D perhaps TRBD1 (6 bases). In germline, CDR1 is LGHDT, CDR2 YNNKEL (reference sequence). The length of the CDR3 is 14 residues.